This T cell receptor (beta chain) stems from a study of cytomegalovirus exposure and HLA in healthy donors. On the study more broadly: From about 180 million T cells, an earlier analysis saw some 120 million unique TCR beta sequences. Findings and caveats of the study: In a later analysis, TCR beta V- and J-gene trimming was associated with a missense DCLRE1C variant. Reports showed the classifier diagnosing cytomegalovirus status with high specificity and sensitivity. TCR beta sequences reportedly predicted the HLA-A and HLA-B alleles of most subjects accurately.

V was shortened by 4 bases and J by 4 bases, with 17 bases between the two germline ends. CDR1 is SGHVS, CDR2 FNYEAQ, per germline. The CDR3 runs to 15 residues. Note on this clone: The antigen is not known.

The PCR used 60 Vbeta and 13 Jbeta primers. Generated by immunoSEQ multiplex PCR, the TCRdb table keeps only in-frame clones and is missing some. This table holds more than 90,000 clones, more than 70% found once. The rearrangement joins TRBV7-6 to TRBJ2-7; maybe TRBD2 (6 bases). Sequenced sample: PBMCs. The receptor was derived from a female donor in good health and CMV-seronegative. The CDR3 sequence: CASSSGQVGRYEQYF. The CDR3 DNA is TGTGCCAGCAGCTCAGGTCAGGTGGGGAGGTACGAGCAGTACTTC.